These 21 T cell receptor beta chains originate from one sample sequenced in a study of CD4 T cells in relation to SARS-CoV-2 and coronaviruses. No cognate antigen is known for these TCRs. The unexposed donors gave CD4+ T cells in about 2011-2018, prior to COVID-19. Isolation of CD4+ T cells took place after less than 13 days in culture. TCRdb keeps only in-frame clones here, not all; method: immunoSEQ multiplex PCR. The table lists around 24,000 clones, 65% to 80% of them singletons. Sequenced: CD4+ T cells from PBMCs, cultured in vitro. The source is a human donor in good health.

The table lists this clone with a count of one. The rearrangement joins TRBV15 to TRBJ2-7; D gene ambiguous. The V gene's germline CDR1 is LNHNV and CDR2 YYDKDF (reference sequence). V gave up 0 bases and J gave up 3 bases, with 6 bases separating them. CDR3 length: 13 residues. For the CDR3, the DNA is TGTGCCACCAGCAGAGATCTAGGCTACGAGCAGTACTTC. It translates to CATSRDLGYEQYF.

This clone was seen only a few times. This chain joins TRBV5-8 and TRBJ2-3; D possibly corresponds to TRBD2 (6 bases). Germline CDR1 reads SGHTS; CDR2 reads YDEGEE. Trimming shortened V by 3 bases and J by 2 bases, and 10 bases separated the two germline ends. This CDR3 has 14 residues. CDR3 nucleotide sequence: TGTGCCAGCAGCTCGGGACTTGACACAGATACGCAGTATTTT. Translation gives CASSSGLDTDTQYF.

This clone occurred a few times. The rearrangement links TRBV7-9 to TRBJ1-1; 7 bases map to TRBD1. The CDR3 has 17 residues. The junction had 10 bases not matched to a gene; V was cut back by 2 bases and J by 1 base. The V gene's germline CDR1 is SEHNR and CDR2 FQNEAQ (reference sequence). This CDR3 is CASSLRAQGVKNTEAFF. DNA of the CDR3: TGTGCCAGCAGCTTAAGGGCCCAGGGGGTAAAGAACACTGAAGCTTTCTTT.

This clone showed up just once. CDR3 in amino acids: CASSPLRGAGEKLFF. The CDR3 DNA reads as TGTGCCAGCTCACCACTTCGGGGGGCTGGTGAAAAACTGTTTTTT. The gene calls are TRBV18 and TRBJ1-4; possible D gene TRBD1, 6 bases. Trimming cost V 1 base and J 7 bases, with 13 bases left between them. From germline, CDR1 is KGHSH and CDR2 LQKENI. The CDR3 runs to 15 residues.

V gene TRBV24-1 combines with J gene TRBJ2-2; perhaps TRBD2 as D (6 bases). Germline CDR1 KGHDR, CDR2 SFDVKD. V lost 10 bases and J lost 7, with 15 bases in between. The CDR3 runs to 13 residues. CDR3 loop: CATRGTGDGELFF. CDR3 nucleotide sequence: TGTGCCACGCGAGGTACGGGGGACGGGGAGCTGTTTTTT.

The V call is TRBV3-1 (or the pseudogene TRBV3-2), the J call TRBJ1-4, with no clear D. The CDR3 runs 13 residues. In germline, CDR1 is LGHDT, CDR2 YNNKEL (reference sequence). DNA of the CDR3: TGTAGAATTAGCACTGCAACTAATGAAAAACTGTTTTTT. Translating it yields CRISTATNEKLFF.

The gene calls are TRBV5-1 and TRBJ2-7; a possible D gene is TRBD1 (6 bases). The CDR3 loop spans 12 amino acids. V lost 4 bases, J lost 3 bases, and 8 bases lay in between. The germline CDR1 and CDR2 sequences are SGHRS and YFSETQ. CDR3 protein: CASSADSYEQYF. As DNA, the CDR3 is TGCGCCAGCAGCGCGGACAGCTACGAGCAGTACTTC.

The genes are TRBV10-3 and TRBJ1-5; D may be TRBD1 (6 bases). CDR3 length equals 15 residues. V was shortened by 2 bases and J by 1 base, with 9 bases between the two germline ends. Germline V CDR1 and CDR2: ENHRY, SYGVKD. The CDR3 is CAISERGGSNQPQHF. The CDR3 bases are TGTGCCATCAGTGAGAGAGGGGGAAGCAATCAGCCCCAGCATTTT.

This sequence joins TRBV5-1 and TRBJ2-1, with a tentative D call TRBD2 (6 bases). Germline V gene lookup returns CDR1 SGHRS and CDR2 YFSETQ. V dropped 5 bases and J dropped 2 bases, with 11 bases sitting between them. The CDR3 consists of 14 residues. The CDR3 DNA follows: TGCGCCAGCAGTTCGGACTACCCCTACAATGAGCAGTTCTTC. Encoded protein: CASSSDYPYNEQFF.

The CDR3 nucleotides read TGTGCCAGCAGCGACCCGGGACAAGGCATTGGGGAGACCCAGTACTTC. Translated: CASSDPGQGIGETQYF. This chain connects TRBV9 to TRBJ2-5, with D maybe TRBD1 (6 bases). V gave up 3 bases and J gave up 5 bases, with 20 bases separating them. The CDR3 covers 16 residues. Germline V gene data show CDR1 as SGDLS and CDR2 as YYNGEE.

The V call is TRBV6-5, the J call TRBJ1-5, with D perhaps TRBD1 (6 bases). Germline loops: CDR1 MNHEY, CDR2 SVGAGI. V was shortened by 4 bases and J by 3 bases, with 16 bases between the two germline ends. CDR3 length: 16 residues. The CDR3 DNA is TGTGCCAGCAGTTCTTCTCGGGGGGCAACCAATCAGCCCCAGCATTTT. This translates into CASSSSRGATNQPQHF.

V gene TRBV5-1 combines with J gene TRBJ1-4, with 7 positions matching TRBD1. Per germline, CDR1 SGHRS and CDR2 YFSETQ. The J segment lost 6 bases and the V segment lost 4 bases, leaving 6 bases of the junction unmatched. The CDR3 sequence is 14 residues long. The CDR3 DNA sequence: TGCGCCAGCAGCATTCAGGGGGGGGATGAAAAACTGTTTTTT. Protein product: CASSIQGGDEKLFF.

This clone has only a few counts. The chain employs TRBV9 and TRBJ2-2, with 7 bases aligning to TRBD1. Germline loops: CDR1 SGDLS, CDR2 YYNGEE. The trim removed 2 bases at V and 4 bases at J, leaving 2 bases unmatched. The CDR3 contains 14 residues. CDR3 in amino acids: CASSVRDSTGELFF. As DNA, the CDR3 is TGTGCCAGCAGCGTCCGGGACAGCACCGGGGAGCTGTTTTTT.

V is TRBV2 and J is TRBJ2-7; D is ambiguous. CDR1 is SNHLY, CDR2 FYNNEI, per germline. V was pared by 6 bases and J by 3 bases, with 12 bases between. The CDR3 totals 13 residues. Here the CDR3 DNA reads TGTGCCAGCAGAACCGATAGCAGCTACGAGCAGTACTTC. Protein sequence: CASRTDSSYEQYF.

This chain links TRBV7-6 with TRBJ2-7; 12 nucleotides align to TRBD2. V was pared by 4 bases and J by 2 bases, with 3 bases of the junction left unmatched. Germline V gene data show CDR1 as SGHVS and CDR2 as FNYEAQ. The CDR3 is 15 amino acids. Written as DNA, the CDR3 is TGTGCCAGCAGCTCGGGACTAGCGGGTGCCTACGAGCAGTACTTC. Encoded protein: CASSSGLAGAYEQYF. The complete variable domain, with remaining parts taken from reference TRBV7-6 and TRBJ2-7, reads GAGVSQSPRYKVTKRGQDVALRCDPISGHVSLYWYRQALGQGPEFLTYFNYEAQQDKSGLPNDRFSAERPEGSISTLTIQRTEQRDSAMYRCASSSGLAGAYEQYFGPGTRLTVT.

In nucleotides, the CDR3 is TGTGCCAGTAACAGGGGGATAACTAGCACAGATACGCAGTATTTT. It encodes CASNRGITSTDTQYF. The chain couples TRBV9 to TRBJ2-3, with 8 bases fitting TRBD1. Germline V gives CDR1 SGDLS, CDR2 YYNGEE. The CDR3 is 15 residues long. V shed 8 bases, J shed 0 bases, and the junction held 8 bases outside the gene matches.

The rearrangement uses TRBV2 and TRBJ1-2, with 7 bases fitting TRBD1. CDR1 is SNHLY, CDR2 FYNNEI, per germline. The CDR3 sequence is 10 residues long. Trimming at V came to 6 bases and at J to 8 bases, leaving 0 bases not matched to a gene. The CDR3 spells CASRQGGYTF. The DNA of the CDR3 is TGTGCCAGCAGACAGGGGGGCTACACCTTC.

This chain joins TRBV6-5 and TRBJ2-7; 8 bases match TRBD1. The CDR3 contains 15 residues. Trimming cost V 2 bases and J 5 bases; bases outside gene matches: 8. The V gene's germline CDR1 is MNHEY and CDR2 SVGAGI. The CDR3 sequence: CASSYPRDRRNEQYF. The CDR3 nucleotides read TGTGCCAGCAGTTACCCGCGGGACAGGCGTAACGAGCAGTACTTC.

In its sample, this clone was seen once. This chain connects TRBV6-2 or TRBV6-3 to TRBJ2-3; D gene ambiguous. This CDR3 has 14 residues. V was cut by 2 bases and J by 2 bases, with 8 bases left in between. Germline CDR1 reads MNHEY; CDR2 reads SVGEGT. CDR3 sequence reads: CASSYPDYTDTQYF. CDR3 nucleotides: TGTGCCAGCAGTTACCCCGATTACACAGATACGCAGTATTTT.

The chain links TRBV6-2 or TRBV6-3 to TRBJ2-3, with 14 bases fitting TRBD2. The CDR3 is 17 residues long. Trimming took 6 bases from V and 2 from J; bases not matched to a gene: 7. CDR1 is MNHEY, CDR2 SVGEGT, per germline. The CDR3 DNA follows: TGTGCCAGCAGCCCTGGACTAGCGGGGGGATCCACAGATACGCAGTATTTT. Protein: CASSPGLAGGSTDTQYF.

This clone was recorded a few times. The chain is built from TRBV5-1 and TRBJ2-2, with a tentative D call TRBD1 (6 bases). Per germline, CDR1 SGHRS and CDR2 YFSETQ. This CDR3 is 18 amino acids long. Trimming stripped 0 bases from V and 2 bases from J, with 17 bases between. In DNA form, the CDR3 reads TGCGCCAGCAGCTTGGGGACAGTTAATCCATTCAACACCGGGGAGCTGTTTTTT. This translates into CASSLGTVNPFNTGELFF.